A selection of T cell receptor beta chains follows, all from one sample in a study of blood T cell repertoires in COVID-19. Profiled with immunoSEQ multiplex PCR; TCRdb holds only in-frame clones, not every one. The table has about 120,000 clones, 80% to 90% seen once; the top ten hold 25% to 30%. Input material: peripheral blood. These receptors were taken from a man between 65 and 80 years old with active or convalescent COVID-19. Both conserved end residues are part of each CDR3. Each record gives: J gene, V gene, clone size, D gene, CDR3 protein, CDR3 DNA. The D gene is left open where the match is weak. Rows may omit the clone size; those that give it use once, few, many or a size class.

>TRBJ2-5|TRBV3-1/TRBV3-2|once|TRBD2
CASSQVLAGGQGETQYF
TGTGCCAGCAGCCAAGTACTAGCGGGAGGACAAGGGGAGACCCAGTACTTC
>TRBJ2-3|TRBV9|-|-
CASSVASSGESTDTQYF
TGTGCCAGCAGCGTAGCTAGTTCCGGGGAAAGCACAGATACGCAGTATTTT
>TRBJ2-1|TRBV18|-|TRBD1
CASSLGQGSYNEQFF
TGTGCCAGCTCACTGGGACAGGGCTCCTACAATGAGCAGTTCTTC
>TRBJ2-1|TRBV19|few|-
CASRDRGQGTRDNEQFF
TGTGCCAGTAGGGACAGGGGACAAGGGACTAGGGACAATGAGCAGTTCTTC
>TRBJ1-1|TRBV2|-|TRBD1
CASNGQGNTEAFF
TGTGCCAGCAATGGACAGGGCAACACTGAAGCTTTCTTT
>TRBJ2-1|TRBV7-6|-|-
CASSHSSDEQFF
TGTGCCAGCAGCCACTCTTCCGATGAGCAGTTCTTC
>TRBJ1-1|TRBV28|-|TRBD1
CASTKDRGRYTEAFF
TGTGCCAGCACCAAGGACAGGGGGCGATACACTGAAGCTTTCTTT
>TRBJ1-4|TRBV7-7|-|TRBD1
CASSPGTGSNEKLFF
TGTGCTAGCAGCCCAGGGACAGGGTCAAATGAAAAACTGTTTTTT
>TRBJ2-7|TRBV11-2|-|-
CASSPGTTEQYF
TGTGCCAGCAGCCCCGGGACAACTGAGCAGTACTTC
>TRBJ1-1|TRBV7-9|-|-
CASSLGRARNTEAFF
TGTGCCAGCAGCTTAGGGAGGGCGAGGAACACTGAAGCTTTCTTT
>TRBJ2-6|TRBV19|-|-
CASSIRTSGANVLTF
TGTGCCAGTAGTATTAGGACATCAGGGGCCAACGTCCTGACTTTC
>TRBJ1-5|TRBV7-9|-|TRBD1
CASSFTGQSNQPQHF
TGTGCCAGCAGCTTCACGGGACAGAGCAATCAGCCCCAGCATTTT
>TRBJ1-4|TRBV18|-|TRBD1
CASSPPGQSNEKLFF
TGTGCCAGCTCACCACCGGGACAGAGTAATGAAAAACTGTTTTTT
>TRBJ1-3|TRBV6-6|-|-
CATLKGEANTIYF
TGTGCCACCCTAAAGGGGGAAGCAAACACCATATATTTT
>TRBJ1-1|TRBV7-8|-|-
CASSLPGGLNTEAFF
TGTGCCAGCAGCTTACCCGGGGGGCTGAACACTGAAGCTTTCTTT
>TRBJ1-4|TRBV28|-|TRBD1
CASTPAGTGVEKLFF
TGTGCCAGCACCCCGGCCGGGACAGGGGTAGAAAAACTGTTTTTT
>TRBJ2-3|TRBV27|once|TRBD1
CASRQGKVTTDTQYF
TGTGCCAGCCGACAGGGGAAGGTCACCACAGATACGCAGTATTTT
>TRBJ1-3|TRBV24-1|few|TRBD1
CATQDRGRGSGNTIYF
TGTGCCACCCAGGACAGGGGAAGGGGCTCTGGAAACACCATATATTTT
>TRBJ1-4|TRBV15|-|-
CATSSRRGYEKLFF
TGTGCCACCAGCTCCCGAAGGGGGTACGAAAAACTGTTTTTT
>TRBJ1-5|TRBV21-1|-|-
CASSRTGDQPQHF
TGTGCCAGCAGCCGGACAGGGGATCAGCCCCAGCATTTT
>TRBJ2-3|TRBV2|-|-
CASSGPGGTDTQYF
TGTGCCAGCAGTGGGCCCGGGGGCACAGATACGCAGTATTTT
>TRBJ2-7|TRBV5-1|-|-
CASSLAPQTYEQYF
TGCGCCAGCAGCTTGGCCCCACAGACCTACGAGCAGTACTTC
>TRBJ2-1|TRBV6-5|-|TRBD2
CASSYSGLATYNEQFF
TGTGCCAGCAGTTACTCTGGACTAGCGACCTACAATGAGCAGTTCTTC
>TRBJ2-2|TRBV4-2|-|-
CASSQDWRDYANTGELFF
TGTGCCAGCAGCCAAGATTGGCGGGATTACGCGAACACCGGGGAGCTGTTTTTT
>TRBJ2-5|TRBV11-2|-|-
CASSLAPRRQETQYF
TGTGCCAGCAGCTTAGCCCCTAGGCGGCAAGAGACCCAGTACTTC
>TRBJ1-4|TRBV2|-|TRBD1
CAGQGFGEKLFF
TGTGCCGGACAGGGATTCGGCGAAAAACTGTTTTTT
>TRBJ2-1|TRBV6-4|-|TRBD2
CASSDSAAGPEVPYNEQFF
TGTGCCAGCAGTGACTCAGCAGCGGGGCCCGAGGTCCCCTACAATGAGCAGTTCTTC
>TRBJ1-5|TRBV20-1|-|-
CSASRPREVSSNQPQHF
TGCAGTGCTAGTCGTCCCAGGGAGGTATCGAGCAATCAGCCCCAGCATTTT
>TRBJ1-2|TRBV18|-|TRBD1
CASSPTDRGGGYTF
TGTGCCAGCTCACCCACGGACAGGGGGGGAGGCTACACCTTC
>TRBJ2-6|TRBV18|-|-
CASSPSGGANVLTF
TGTGCCAGCTCCCCCTCTGGCGGGGCCAACGTCCTGACTTTC
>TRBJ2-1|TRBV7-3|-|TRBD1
CASSVGTARSYNEQFF
TGTGCCAGCAGCGTCGGGACAGCCCGCTCCTACAATGAGCAGTTCTTC
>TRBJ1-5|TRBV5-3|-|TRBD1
CAFLGQLYSNQPQHF
TGTGCCTTTTTGGGACAGCTTTATAGCAATCAGCCCCAGCATTTT
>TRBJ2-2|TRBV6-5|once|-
CASSRGGADTGELFF
TGTGCCAGCAGTCGTGGGGGCGCGGACACCGGGGAGCTGTTTTTT
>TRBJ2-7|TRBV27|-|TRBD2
CASSWTGLYYEQYF
TGTGCCAGCAGTTGGACGGGACTATACTACGAGCAGTACTTC
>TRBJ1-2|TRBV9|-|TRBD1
CASSVGQGSYGYTF
TGTGCCAGCAGCGTAGGACAGGGGAGCTATGGCTACACCTTC
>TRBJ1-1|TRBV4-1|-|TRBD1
CASSRGDRDGTEAFF
TGCGCCAGCAGCCGGGGGGACAGGGACGGCACTGAAGCTTTCTTT
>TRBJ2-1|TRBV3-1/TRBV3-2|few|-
CASSLTLAELYNEQFF
TGTGCCAGCAGCCTTACCTTAGCGGAGTTATACAATGAGCAGTTCTTC
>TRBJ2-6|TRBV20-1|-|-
CSASSVSGANVLTF
TGCAGTGCTAGTTCTGTATCTGGGGCCAACGTCCTGACTTTC
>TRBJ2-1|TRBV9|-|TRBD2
CASSVAPIAGGNEQFF
TGTGCCAGCAGCGTAGCTCCGATAGCGGGAGGCAATGAGCAGTTCTTC
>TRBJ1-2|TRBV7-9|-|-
CASSYQANYGYTF
TGTGCCAGCAGCTACCAGGCTAACTATGGCTACACCTTC
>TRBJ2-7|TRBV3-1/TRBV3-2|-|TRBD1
CASSIDRGRYEQYF
TGTGCCAGCAGCATAGACAGGGGGCGCTACGAGCAGTACTTC
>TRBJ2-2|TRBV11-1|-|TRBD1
CASSLRQGGTGELFF
TGTGCCAGCAGCTTACGACAGGGGGGGACCGGGGAGCTGTTTTTT
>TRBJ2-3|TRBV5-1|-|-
CASSLRGTDTQYF
TGCGCCAGCAGCTTGCGGGGCACAGATACGCAGTATTTT
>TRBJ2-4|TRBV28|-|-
CASSPPVKNIQYF
TGTGCCAGCAGTCCCCCGGTCAAGAACATTCAGTACTTC
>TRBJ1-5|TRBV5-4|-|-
CASSQGPGVNQPQHF
TGTGCCAGCAGCCAGGGCCCAGGGGTCAATCAGCCCCAGCATTTT
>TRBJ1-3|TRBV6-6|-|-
CASSYGPAGTGNTIYF
TGTGCCAGCAGTTACGGCCCCGCAGGGACAGGAAACACCATATATTTT
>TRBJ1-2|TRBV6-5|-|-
CASSYGGGPNYGYTF
TGTGCCAGCAGTTACGGGGGGGGACCCAACTATGGCTACACCTTC
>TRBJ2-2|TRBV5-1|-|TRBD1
CASSLGGGGTGELFF
TGCGCCAGCAGCTTGGGAGGGGGCGGCACCGGGGAGCTGTTTTTT
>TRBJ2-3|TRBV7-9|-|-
CASSPLDTQYF
TGTGCCAGCAGCCCCCTAGATACGCAGTATTTT
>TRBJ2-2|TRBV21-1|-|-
CASSKGQGADFWAGELFF
TGTGCCAGCAGCAAAGGACAGGGGGCGGATTTTTGGGCCGGGGAGCTGTTTTTT
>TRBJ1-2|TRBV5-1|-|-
CASSLVQGPPLGYTF
TGCGCCAGCAGCTTGGTTCAGGGTCCCCCCCTTGGCTACACCTTC
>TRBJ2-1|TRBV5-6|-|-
CASTPGLSYNEQFF
TGTGCCAGCACGCCGGGACTCTCCTACAATGAGCAGTTCTTC
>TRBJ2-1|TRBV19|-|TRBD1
CASSIEGQGFYEQFF
TGTGCCAGTAGTATAGAGGGACAGGGGTTCTATGAGCAGTTCTTC
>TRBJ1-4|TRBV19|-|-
CASGDWDEKLFF
TGTGCCAGTGGGGACTGGGATGAAAAACTGTTTTTT